This record covers a single T cell receptor beta chain. Its antigen is still unknown. No much larger clone is present one base from it, and per-base qualities are unavailable. V is cut by 0 bases and J by 7 bases, and the space between the germline ends is 15 bases. CDR1 and CDR2 are read off the germline V gene as SQVTM and ANQGSEA. The CDR3 runs 14 residues from the cysteine to the phenylalanine. The DNA shown is the 42-base CDR3, in frame from base 1. The sample originates from a study of human T cells and chemical hapten exposure (dated by TCRdb to the early 2020s). Turning to the overall study: Libraries were combined into a pool for sequencing, and differences in TCR yield between samples came mainly from small differences in library volumes within the pool. Both TCR alpha and TCR beta chains were sequenced from each blood RNA sample. In alopecia patients, the study followed how the peripheral blood TCR repertoire changed in vivo over primary and secondary sensitization to diphenylcyclopropenone (DPC), a hapten.

Total RNA was extracted from unfractionated whole blood collected in Tempus Blood RNA tubes. Roughly five healthy volunteers acted as controls for TCR sequencing and had blood drawn at day 0, 2 weeks and 6 weeks. What the authors observed across the whole study: DPC sensitization did not change the number of TCRs with a frequency above 1 in 1000, and there was no evidence of changes in global repertoire structure. After repeated subsampling, the strength of the expansion versus patch-test correlation and the threshold at which it became significant changed.

Library preparation was by 5' RACE. The instrument was an Illumina MiSeq. During library preparation, unique molecular identifiers were attached to individual cDNA molecules so that TCRs could be counted in a quantitative, reproducible way. The original pipeline was this. Samples had a median of about 96,000 TCRs, with a range from about 23,224 to 750,000. The Decombinator software suite was used to annotate V, J and CDR3 in the TCR reads. Every sample was subsampled to the same number of TCRs (28,000) for the PS versus PT1 abundance plots. Expanded TCRs were defined as absent before sensitization and observed at least eight times at the 2-week time point. In-frame beta chains were kept once TCRdb had trimmed the public reads at Q25 with fastp and called clones with MiXCR. For every CDR3 protein sequence, its rows merge into one entry that carries the most common genes and DNA. These V and J calls derive from TCRdb rather than the authors' analysis. Within this sample are tens of thousands of distinct CDR3 sequences, with approximately 7.7% of them counted one time only. Under 2.5% of the sample is in the top ten clones.

This chain joins TRBV29-1 to TRBJ1-1; there is no confident call for the D gene. The clonotype was recovered from a male donor in good health. The CDR3 corresponds to CSVEDLVAGGEAFF. The sequenced DNA: TGCAGCGTTGAAGATCTTGTGGCGGGAGGTGAAGCTTTCTTT. The reference TRBV29-1 and TRBJ1-1 proteins fill in what lies around the CDR3, so the full variable domain reads SAVISQKPSRDICQRGTSLTIQCQVDSQVTMMFWYRQQPGQSLTLIATANQGSEATYESGFVIDKFPISRPNLTFSTLTVSNMSPEDSSIYLCSVEDLVAGGEAFFGQGTRLTVV.